This TCR beta chain was captured by sequencing in a study of blood T cell repertoires in COVID-19. The J segment lost 3 bases and the V segment lost 7 bases, leaving 4 bases of the junction unmatched. In germline, CDR1 is SQVTM, CDR2 ANQGSEA. This CDR3 is built from 14 residues. TCRdb's table, derived via immunoSEQ multiplex PCR, lists solely in-frame clones and lacks some. Of some 99,000 clones listed, roughly 85% are singletons. The chain recombines TRBV29-1 with TRBJ2-1, with 12 bases that match TRBD2. The sequence was obtained from a woman aged 55-69 years with acute or convalescent COVID-19. The sample taken for sequencing was peripheral blood. The CDR3 sequence: CSGALAGGYNEQFF. The CDR3 DNA follows: TGCAGCGGCGCACTAGCGGGAGGCTACAATGAGCAGTTCTTC.